This section outlines one T cell receptor (beta chain) sequence together with its context. The antigen remains unidentified. These data come from a study of siplizumab effects on memory and regulatory T cells. Assay: immunoSEQ multiplex PCR; the TCRdb copy retains only in-frame clones and omits some. The top ten hold about 0.42% of the sample, which has 55,000 to 80,000 clones, roughly 85% seen once. The CDR3 spans 15 residues. Deletions cut 0 bases from V and 3 bases from J, with 12 bases between. The germline V gene has CDR1 SGHNT and CDR2 YYREEE (reference sequence). General study findings and limits: Tracing alloreactive clones into unstimulated subsets worked for only a minor fraction of them.

This TCR derives from a human donor in good health. Input material: memory CD4+ T cells sorted from blood. The rearrangement joins TRBV5-4 to TRBJ1-2; D might be TRBD1 (6 bases). The CDR3 is CASSLAGALDYGYTF. DNA of the CDR3: TGTGCCAGCAGCTTGGCGGGGGCGCTTGACTATGGCTACACCTTC. The variable domain in full, completed from reference TRBV5-4 and TRBJ1-2, reads ETGVTQSPTHLIKTRGQQVTLRCSSQSGHNTVSWYQQALGQGPQFIFQYYREEENGRGNFPPRFSGLQFPNYSSELNVNALELDDSALYLCASSLAGALDYGYTFGSGTRLTVV.